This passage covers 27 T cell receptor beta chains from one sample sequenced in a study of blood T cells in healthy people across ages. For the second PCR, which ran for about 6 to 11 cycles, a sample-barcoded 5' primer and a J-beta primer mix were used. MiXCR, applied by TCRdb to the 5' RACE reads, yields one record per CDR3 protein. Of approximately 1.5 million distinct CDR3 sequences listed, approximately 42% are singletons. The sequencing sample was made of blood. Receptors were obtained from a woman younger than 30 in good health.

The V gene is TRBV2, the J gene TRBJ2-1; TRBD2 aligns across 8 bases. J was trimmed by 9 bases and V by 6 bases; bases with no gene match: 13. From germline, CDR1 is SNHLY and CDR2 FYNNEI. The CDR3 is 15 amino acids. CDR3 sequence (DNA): TGTGCCAGCAGAGTAGAAGCGGGGGTTACGGTTGAGCAGTTCTTC. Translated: CASRVEAGVTVEQFF.

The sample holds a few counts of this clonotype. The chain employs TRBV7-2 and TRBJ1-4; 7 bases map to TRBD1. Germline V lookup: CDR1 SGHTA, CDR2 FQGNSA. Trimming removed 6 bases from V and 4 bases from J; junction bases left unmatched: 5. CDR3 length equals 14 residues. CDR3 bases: TGTGCCAGCAGTTATCAGGGGGGTAATGAAAAACTGTTTTTT. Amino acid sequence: CASSYQGGNEKLFF.

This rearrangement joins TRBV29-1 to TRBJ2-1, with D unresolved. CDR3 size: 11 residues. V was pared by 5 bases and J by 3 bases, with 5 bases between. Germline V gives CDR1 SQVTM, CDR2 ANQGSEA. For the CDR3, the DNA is TGCAGCGTTACCATCTACAATGAGCAGTTCTTC. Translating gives CSVTIYNEQFF.

CDR3 residues: CASSPQGAWEPQHF. CDR3 coding DNA: TGCGCCAGCAGCCCACAGGGGGCTTGGGAGCCCCAGCATTTT. The rearrangement links TRBV5-1 to TRBJ1-5, with 9 bases matching TRBD1. This CDR3 contains 14 residues. V shed 4 bases, J shed 8 bases, and the junction held 7 bases outside the gene matches. Germline loops: CDR1 SGHRS, CDR2 YFSETQ.

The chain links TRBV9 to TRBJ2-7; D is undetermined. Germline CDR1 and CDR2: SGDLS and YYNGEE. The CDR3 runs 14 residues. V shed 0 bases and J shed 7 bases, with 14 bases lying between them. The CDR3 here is CASSVEGHSDEQYF. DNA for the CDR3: TGTGCCAGCAGCGTAGAGGGCCATTCTGATGAGCAGTACTTC.

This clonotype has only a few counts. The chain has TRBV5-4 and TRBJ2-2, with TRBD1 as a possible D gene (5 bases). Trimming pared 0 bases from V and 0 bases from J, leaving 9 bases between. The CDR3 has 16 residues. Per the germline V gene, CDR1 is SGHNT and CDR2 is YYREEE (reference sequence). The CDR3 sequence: CASSLGQKANTGELFF. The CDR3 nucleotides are TGTGCCAGCAGCTTGGGACAGAAAGCGAACACCGGGGAGCTGTTTTTT. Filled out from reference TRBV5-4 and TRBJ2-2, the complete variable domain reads ETGVTQSPTHLIKTRGQQVTLRCSSQSGHNTVSWYQQALGQGPQFIFQYYREEENGRGNFPPRFSGLQFPNYSSELNVNALELDDSALYLCASSLGQKANTGELFFGEGSRLTVL.

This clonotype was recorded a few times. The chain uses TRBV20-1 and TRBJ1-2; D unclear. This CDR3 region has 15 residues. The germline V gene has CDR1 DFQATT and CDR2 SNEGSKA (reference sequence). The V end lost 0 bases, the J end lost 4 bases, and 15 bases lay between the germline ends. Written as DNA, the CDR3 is TGCAGTGCTAGAGATCGAAGGCCTCTGGTCTATGGCTACACCTTC. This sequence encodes CSARDRRPLVYGYTF.

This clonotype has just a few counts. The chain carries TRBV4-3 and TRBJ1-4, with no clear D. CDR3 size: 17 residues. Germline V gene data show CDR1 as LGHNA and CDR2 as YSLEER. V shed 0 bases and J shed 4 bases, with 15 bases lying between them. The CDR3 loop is CASSQDRVGQNNEKLFF. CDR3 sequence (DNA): TGCGCCAGCAGCCAAGATCGGGTAGGGCAGAATAATGAAAAACTGTTTTTT.

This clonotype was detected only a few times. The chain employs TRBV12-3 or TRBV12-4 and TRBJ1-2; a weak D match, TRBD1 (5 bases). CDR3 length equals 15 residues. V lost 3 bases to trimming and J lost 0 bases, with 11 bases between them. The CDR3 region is CASSFRQPTNYGYTF. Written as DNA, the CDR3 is TGTGCCAGCAGTTTCCGACAGCCTACTAACTATGGCTACACCTTC.

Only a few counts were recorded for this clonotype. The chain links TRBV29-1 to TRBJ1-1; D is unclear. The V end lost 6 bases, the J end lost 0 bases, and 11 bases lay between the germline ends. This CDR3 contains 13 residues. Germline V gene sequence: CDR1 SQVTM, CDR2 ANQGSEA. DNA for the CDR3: TGCAGCGTAGGAACACGGATGAACACTGAAGCTTTCTTT. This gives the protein CSVGTRMNTEAFF.

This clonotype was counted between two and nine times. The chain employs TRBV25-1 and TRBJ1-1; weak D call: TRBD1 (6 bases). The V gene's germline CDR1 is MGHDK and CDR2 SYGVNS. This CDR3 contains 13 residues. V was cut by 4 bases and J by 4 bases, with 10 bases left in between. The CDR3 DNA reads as TGTGCCAGCAGTGCAACAGGGTTCACTGAAGCTTTCTTT. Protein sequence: CASSATGFTEAFF. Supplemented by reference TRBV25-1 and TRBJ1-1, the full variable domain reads EADIYQTPRYLVIGTGKKITLECSQTMGHDKMYWYQQDPGMELHLIHYSYGVNSTEKGDLSSESTVSRIRTEHFPLTLESARPSHTSQYLCASSATGFTEAFFGQGTRLTVV.

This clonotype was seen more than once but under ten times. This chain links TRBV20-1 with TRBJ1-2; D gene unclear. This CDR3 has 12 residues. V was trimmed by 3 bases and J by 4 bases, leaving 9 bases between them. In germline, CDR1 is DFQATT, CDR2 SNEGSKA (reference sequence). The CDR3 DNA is TGCAGTGCTAGCGAACGGAGCTATGGCTACACCTTC. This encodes CSASERSYGYTF.

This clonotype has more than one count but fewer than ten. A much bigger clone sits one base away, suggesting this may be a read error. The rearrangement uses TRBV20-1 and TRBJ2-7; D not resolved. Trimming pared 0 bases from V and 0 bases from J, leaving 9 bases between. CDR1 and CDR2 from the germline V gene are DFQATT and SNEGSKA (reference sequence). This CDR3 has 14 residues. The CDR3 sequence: CSARDRAFSYEQYF. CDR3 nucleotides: TGCAGTGCTAGAGATCGAGCGTTCTCCTACGAGCAGTACTTC.

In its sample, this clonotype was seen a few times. In DNA form, the CDR3 reads TGCAGTGCTAGAGATCTTGAGCGGAACCAAGAGACCCAGTACTTC. Protein sequence: CSARDLERNQETQYF. The chain is built from TRBV20-1 and TRBJ2-5, with D possibly being TRBD2 (5 bases). Looked up from germline, CDR1 is DFQATT and CDR2 is SNEGSKA (reference sequence). V lost 0 bases and J 0 bases, leaving 11 bases between the germline ends. The CDR3 has 15 amino acids.

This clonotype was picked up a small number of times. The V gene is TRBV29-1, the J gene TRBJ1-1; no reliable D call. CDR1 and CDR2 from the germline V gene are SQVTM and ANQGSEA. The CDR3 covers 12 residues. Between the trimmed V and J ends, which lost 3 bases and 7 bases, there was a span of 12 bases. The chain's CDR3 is CSVDSPIGEAFF. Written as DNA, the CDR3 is TGCAGCGTTGACTCCCCGATCGGTGAAGCTTTCTTT.

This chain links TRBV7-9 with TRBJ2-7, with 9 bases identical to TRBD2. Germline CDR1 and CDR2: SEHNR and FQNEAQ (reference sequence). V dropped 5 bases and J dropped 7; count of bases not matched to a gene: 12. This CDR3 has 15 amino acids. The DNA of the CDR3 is TGTGCCAGCAGCCAGTCCGAGGGGACTAGCAATGAGCAGTACTTC. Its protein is CASSQSEGTSNEQYF.

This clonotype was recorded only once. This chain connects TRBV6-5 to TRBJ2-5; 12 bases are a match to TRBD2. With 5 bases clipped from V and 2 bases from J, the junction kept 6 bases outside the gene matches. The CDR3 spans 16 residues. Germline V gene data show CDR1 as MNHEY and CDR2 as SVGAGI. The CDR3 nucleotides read TGTGCCAGCAGTCGTACTAGCGGGGGGATGCAAGAGACCCAGTACTTC. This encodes CASSRTSGGMQETQYF.

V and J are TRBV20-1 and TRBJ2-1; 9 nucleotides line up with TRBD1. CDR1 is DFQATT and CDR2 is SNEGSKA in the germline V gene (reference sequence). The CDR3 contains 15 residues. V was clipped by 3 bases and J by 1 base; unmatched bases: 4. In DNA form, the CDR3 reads TGCAGTGCTAGTCCGGGACAGGGTTCCTACAATGAGCAGTTCTTC. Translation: CSASPGQGSYNEQFF.

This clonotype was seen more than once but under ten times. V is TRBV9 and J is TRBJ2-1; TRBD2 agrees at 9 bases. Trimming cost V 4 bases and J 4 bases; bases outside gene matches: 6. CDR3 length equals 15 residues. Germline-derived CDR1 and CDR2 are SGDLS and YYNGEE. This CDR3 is CASSTTSGPYNEQFF. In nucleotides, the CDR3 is TGTGCCAGCAGCACTACTAGCGGGCCTTACAATGAGCAGTTCTTC.

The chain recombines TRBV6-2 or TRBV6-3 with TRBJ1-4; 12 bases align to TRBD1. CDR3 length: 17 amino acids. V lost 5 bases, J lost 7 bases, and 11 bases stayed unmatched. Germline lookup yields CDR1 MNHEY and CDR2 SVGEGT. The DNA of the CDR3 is TGTGCCAGCAGTCCCGGGACAGGGGGCGTCAAAGGTGAAAAACTGTTTTTT. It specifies CASSPGTGGVKGEKLFF.

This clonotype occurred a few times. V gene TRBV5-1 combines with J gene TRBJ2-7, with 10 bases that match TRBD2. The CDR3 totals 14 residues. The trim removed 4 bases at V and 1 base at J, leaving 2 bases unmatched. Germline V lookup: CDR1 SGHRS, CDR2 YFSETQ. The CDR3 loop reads CASSTSGVSYEQYF. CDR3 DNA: TGCGCCAGCAGCACTAGCGGGGTTTCCTACGAGCAGTACTTC.

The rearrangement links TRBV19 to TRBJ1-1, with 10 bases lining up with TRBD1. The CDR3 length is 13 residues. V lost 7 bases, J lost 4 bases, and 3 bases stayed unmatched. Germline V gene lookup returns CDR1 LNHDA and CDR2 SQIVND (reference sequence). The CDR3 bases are TGTGCCAGTACGACAGGGGGCTTCACTGAAGCTTTCTTT. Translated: CASTTGGFTEAFF.

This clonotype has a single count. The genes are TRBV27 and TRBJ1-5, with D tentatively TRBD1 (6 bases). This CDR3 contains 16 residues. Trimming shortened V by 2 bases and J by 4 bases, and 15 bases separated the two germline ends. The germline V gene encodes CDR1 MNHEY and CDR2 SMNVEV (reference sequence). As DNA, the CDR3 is TGTGCCAGCAGTTTACGGGCGGGGGCGTTAAATCAGCCCCAGCATTTT. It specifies CASSLRAGALNQPQHF.

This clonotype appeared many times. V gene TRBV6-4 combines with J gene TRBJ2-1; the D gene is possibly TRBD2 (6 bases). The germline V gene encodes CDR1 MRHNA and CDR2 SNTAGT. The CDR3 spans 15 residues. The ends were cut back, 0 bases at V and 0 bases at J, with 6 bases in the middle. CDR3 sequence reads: CASSDSSGSYNEQFF. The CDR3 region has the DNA TGTGCCAGCAGTGACTCTAGCGGCTCCTACAATGAGCAGTTCTTC.

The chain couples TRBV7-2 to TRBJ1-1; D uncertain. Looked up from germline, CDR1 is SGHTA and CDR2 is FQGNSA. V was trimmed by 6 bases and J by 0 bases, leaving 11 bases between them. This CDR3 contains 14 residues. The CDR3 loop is CASRVARMNTEAFF. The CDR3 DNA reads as TGTGCCAGCAGGGTTGCTAGAATGAACACTGAAGCTTTCTTT. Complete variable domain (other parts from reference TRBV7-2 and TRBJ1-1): GAGVSQSPSNKVTEKGKDVELRCDPISGHTALYWYRQSLGQGLEFLIYFQGNSAPDKSGLPSDRFSAERTGGSVSTLTIQRTQQEDSAVYLCASRVARMNTEAFFGQGTRLTVV.

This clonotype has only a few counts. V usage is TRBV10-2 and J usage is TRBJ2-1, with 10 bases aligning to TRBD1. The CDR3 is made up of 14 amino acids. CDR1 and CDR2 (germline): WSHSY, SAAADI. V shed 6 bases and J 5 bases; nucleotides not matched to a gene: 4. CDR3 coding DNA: TGCGCCAGCAGGGACAGGGGGATTGACAATGAGCAGTTCTTC. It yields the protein CASRDRGIDNEQFF.

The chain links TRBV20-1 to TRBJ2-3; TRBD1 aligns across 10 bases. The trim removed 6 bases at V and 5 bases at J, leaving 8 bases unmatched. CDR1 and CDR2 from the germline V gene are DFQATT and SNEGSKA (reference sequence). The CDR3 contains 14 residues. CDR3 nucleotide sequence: TGCAGTGCCATTGACAGGGGGCTGGAAGATACGCAGTATTTT. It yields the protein CSAIDRGLEDTQYF.